A selection of T cell receptor beta chains follows, all from one sample in a study of early T cells in non-severe SARS-CoV-2 infection. From the 5' RACE reads, TCRdb called clonotypes with MiXCR, one entry per CDR3 protein. The profile shows about 48,000 distinct CDR3 sequences, about 6.2% of them singletons. This specimen was whole blood, taken at baseline. Receptors were obtained from an adult who was a healthcare worker with PCR-confirmed SARS-CoV-2 infection or an uninfected control (not recorded which). Each CDR3 is given with its conserved first and last residue.

v_call	j_call	cdr3_aa
TRBV6-1	TRBJ1-1	CASIEGNLAGAFF
TRBV28	TRBJ1-1	CASSLSTLHTEAFF
TRBV7-2	TRBJ2-1	CASSLVRRLEQFF
TRBV3-1	TRBJ1-4	CASSHREDEKLFF
TRBV10-3	TRBJ2-7	CAISRDYEQYF
TRBV12-3/TRBV12-4	TRBJ2-1	CASLQAGSVNEQFF
TRBV5-5	TRBJ1-2	CASSHRTDYGYTF
TRBV5-6	TRBJ2-7	CASSLRGSSRVYEQYF
TRBV10-1	TRBJ2-7	CASSKDSPLEQYF
TRBV10-3	TRBJ2-7	CAIYEAGSYEQYF
TRBV18	TRBJ1-1	CASSPGQELNTEAFF
TRBV7-2	TRBJ2-7	CASSPSKAGNEQYF
TRBV6-2/TRBV6-3	TRBJ2-7	CASSQSGTVSYEQYF
TRBV5-6	TRBJ1-6	CASSWGQGNSPLHF
TRBV30	TRBJ2-6	CAWSTSGANVLTF
TRBV6-1	TRBJ1-5	CASEGQVDLPQHF
TRBV4-2	TRBJ2-1	CASSQEGRGVNGNEQFF
TRBV5-1	TRBJ2-3	CASSNTDTQYF
TRBV25-1	TRBJ2-3	CASSGFGLNTDTQYF
TRBV2	TRBJ1-4	CASSPLDRGPTNEKLFF
TRBV3-1	TRBJ1-1	CASSQDPWEGPAFF
TRBV20-1	TRBJ2-7	CSASGSSYEQYF
TRBV29-1	TRBJ2-3	CSVAPSGDTQYF
TRBV28	TRBJ2-7	CASSEQGIYSYELYF
TRBV10-2	TRBJ1-6	CASSPGGSNSPLHF
TRBV28	TRBJ2-7	CASSSRVYEQYF
TRBV7-2	TRBJ2-7	CASSLEGTSGIREQYF
TRBV6-5	TRBJ1-1	CASSYWGEAFF
TRBV19	TRBJ2-7	CASSIFGSNSYEQYF
TRBV7-2	TRBJ2-2	CASTHPGHGGELFF
TRBV11-2	TRBJ2-7	CVSSLDLGTSGVSYEQYF
TRBV7-3	TRBJ2-7	CASSLAPGTRIAYEQYF
TRBV3-1	TRBJ2-5	CASSQNVETQYF
TRBV7-2	TRBJ1-6	CASSLEGRSNSPLHF
TRBV7-6	TRBJ2-7	CASSLAESSGSYEQYF
TRBV24-1	TRBJ2-2	CATSDASGNPTGELFF
TRBV7-9	TRBJ2-1	CASSTTGGAYNEQFF
TRBV11-2	TRBJ2-1	CASSLGLAGYNEQFF
TRBV27	TRBJ1-2	CATPTGNYGYTF
TRBV4-3	TRBJ1-2	CASSQDFQGLYGYTF
TRBV5-1	TRBJ1-1	CASSSRTGIFAEAFF
TRBV6-6	TRBJ2-7	CASSYLSTVTYEQYF
TRBV5-4	TRBJ2-5	CASSLGQEETQYF
TRBV28	TRBJ1-6	CASQKRGGIYNSPLHF
TRBV20-1	TRBJ2-3	CSADRGLAKDTQYF